This is a list of T cell receptor beta chains from one sample in a study of T cells after yellow fever vaccination. TCRdb re-called the 5' RACE reads with MiXCR, one entry per CDR3 protein. The sample has around 590,000 distinct CDR3 sequences, 9% to 15% seen once; the top ten hold 15%. Sequencing was performed on PBMCs, taken on the day of the yellow fever booster vaccination. These receptors were taken from a man between 25 and 39 years old who received the YFV17D yellow fever vaccine. Both conserved end residues are trimmed from each CDR3. The order of the fields is CDR3 protein, V gene, J gene.

ASSVGGASYNEQF,TRBV9,TRBJ2-1
ASSPYRSYNEQF,TRBV3-1,TRBJ2-1
AISHGGRSAGELF,TRBV10-3,TRBJ2-2
AKRGVRGASGVAKNIQY,TRBV12-5,TRBJ2-4
ASAVVSGYNEQF,TRBV6-1,TRBJ2-1
SVESVAGTSTDTQY,TRBV29-1,TRBJ2-3
ASSFTSEKLF,TRBV5-1,TRBJ1-4
ASSAGQGRFEQY,TRBV5-1,TRBJ2-7
ASSRGVLARYEQY,TRBV7-2,TRBJ2-7
SARSSGSYEQY,TRBV20-1,TRBJ2-7
ASSFGTRMDEQF,TRBV12-3/TRBV12-4,TRBJ2-1
SARDTSYWSSYNEQF,TRBV20-1,TRBJ2-1
ASSGPTYEQY,TRBV12-3/TRBV12-4,TRBJ2-7
ASSSVVSDTQY,TRBV5-1,TRBJ2-3
ASSLFWETKNIQY,TRBV7-2,TRBJ2-4
ASSFGGTPGPYEQY,TRBV5-5,TRBJ2-7
ASSYSVGNSPLH,TRBV6-5,TRBJ1-6
ASNNPAGEQF,TRBV6-5,TRBJ2-1
ASVGGQETQY,TRBV12-3/TRBV12-4,TRBJ2-5
CAAGTQRTNTGELF,TRBV20-1,TRBJ2-2
SANPISGGISYEQY,TRBV20-1,TRBJ2-7
ASSENRLFYEAF,TRBV2,TRBJ1-1
ASSPSVASGANVLT,TRBV18,TRBJ2-6
ASIPTSGRFTGELF,TRBV12-3/TRBV12-4,TRBJ2-2
ASSRRQPGGYT,TRBV28,TRBJ1-2
ASSSKGGGNTIY,TRBV5-5,TRBJ1-3
SARVSGQGINEQF,TRBV20-1,TRBJ2-1
ASSEWQGTGNSPLH,TRBV25-1,TRBJ1-6
ASSYGTRSTYEQY,TRBV6-5,TRBJ2-7
ASSGRQVPLSEQF,TRBV5-1,TRBJ2-1
ASSRSGTSWEQY,TRBV6-1,TRBJ2-7
ASSLALAGGYEQY,TRBV5-1,TRBJ2-7
AGQSSGANVLT,TRBV6-2/TRBV6-3,TRBJ2-6
ATSEGSGGSYNEQF,TRBV24-1,TRBJ2-1
SAWTSGFDNEQF,TRBV20-1,TRBJ2-1
SARGTWAEELF,TRBV20-1,TRBJ2-2
ASSRTETGYT,TRBV14,TRBJ1-2